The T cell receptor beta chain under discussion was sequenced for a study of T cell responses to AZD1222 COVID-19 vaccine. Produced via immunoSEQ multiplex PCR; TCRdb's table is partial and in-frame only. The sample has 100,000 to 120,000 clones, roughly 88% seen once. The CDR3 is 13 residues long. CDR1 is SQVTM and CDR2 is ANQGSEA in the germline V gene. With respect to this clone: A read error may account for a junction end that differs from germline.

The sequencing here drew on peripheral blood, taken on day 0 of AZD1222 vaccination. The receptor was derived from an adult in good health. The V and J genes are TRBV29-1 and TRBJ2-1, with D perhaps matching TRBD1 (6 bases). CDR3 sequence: CSAEDRSYNEQFF. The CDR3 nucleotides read TGCAGCGCTGAAGACAGGTCCTACAATGAGCAGTTCTTC.